Only one count was recorded for the clone carrying this TCR beta chain. Antigen: not known. After removal of 0 bases from V and 5 bases from J, the junction contained 9 bases not matched to a gene. The CDR3 contains 16 residues. The germline CDR1 and CDR2 sequences are SEHNR and FQNEAQ (reference sequence). This sample stems from a study of T cell responses to AZD1222 COVID-19 vaccine. Study information: Second doses were pooled across both intervals (about 4 or about 12 weeks).

This table comes from immunoSEQ multiplex PCR, and its TCRdb copy is limited to in-frame clones, with some not included. The sample yields 90,000 or so clones, roughly nine tenths seen once. Whole-study findings and limits: Just a handful of people given AZD1222 tested seropositive at baseline. Spike-specific TCR breadth rose after two AZD1222 doses, and depth rose as well.

The sequence derives from an adult in good health. The chain carries TRBV7-9 and TRBJ2-5; TRBD1 matches at 7 bases. The material was peripheral blood, obtained on day 0 of AZD1222 vaccination. The CDR3 region is CASSLAGTAVGETQYF. Here the CDR3 DNA reads TGTGCCAGCAGCTTAGCCGGGACAGCGGTGGGGGAGACCCAGTACTTC. The full variable domain, its missing parts supplied by reference TRBV7-9 and TRBJ2-5, is DTGVSQNPRHKITKRGQNVTFRCDPISEHNRLYWYRQTLGQGPEFLTYFQNEAQLEKSRLLSDRFSAERPKGSFSTLEIQRTEQGDSAMYLCASSLAGTAVGETQYFGPGTRLLVL.